The 23 T cell receptor beta chains listed next were all sequenced from one sample in a study of cytomegalovirus exposure and HLA in healthy donors. PCR amplification relied on 60 Vbeta primers (plus 13 Jbeta primers). Some clones are missing from TCRdb's copy, which holds only in-frame ones; the method was immunoSEQ multiplex PCR. This sample yields some 200,000 clones, of which around 79% are seen a single time; approximately 1.5% belongs to the top ten. The sequencing sample was made of PBMCs. These receptors all come from a girl aged 5-17 years in good health and CMV-seropositive.

This clone was found a few times. V and J are TRBV5-4 and TRBJ2-5, with D possibly matching TRBD1 (5 bases). Trimming removed 4 bases from V and 2 bases from J, with 12 bases in between. Germline values: CDR1 SGHNT, CDR2 YYREEE (reference sequence). There are 14 residues in the CDR3. For the CDR3, the DNA is TGTGCCAGCAGCCAAGAGAACAGGCAAGAGACCCAGTACTTC. It translates to CASSQENRQETQYF.

The chain carries TRBV5-6 and TRBJ2-7; 12 positions agree with TRBD1. V was pared by 0 bases and J by 4 bases, with 5 bases of the junction left unmatched. Germline CDR1 is SGHDT and CDR2 is YYEEEE. The CDR3 is made up of 16 amino acids. The CDR3 here is CASSLAQGQGAYEQYF. The CDR3 DNA is TGTGCCAGCAGCTTGGCCCAGGGACAGGGGGCTTACGAGCAGTACTTC.

The chain carries TRBV20-1 and TRBJ2-7; no reliable D call. Germline CDR1 DFQATT, CDR2 SNEGSKA (reference sequence). The germline V and J ends were trimmed by 6 bases and 0 bases, with 6 bases remaining between them. The CDR3 is made up of 11 amino acids. CDR3 sequence: CSAASSYEQYF. DNA of the CDR3: TGCAGTGCGGCTTCCTCCTACGAGCAGTACTTC.

The chain recombines TRBV6-4 with TRBJ2-2, with D possibly being TRBD2 (6 bases). Trimming took 3 bases from V and 4 from J, leaving 12 bases between them. The CDR3 is 15 residues long. From germline, CDR1 is MRHNA and CDR2 SNTAGT. DNA of the CDR3: TGTGCCAGCAGTGAAGAGGACGGGAGCACCGGGGAGCTGTTTTTT. As protein: CASSEEDGSTGELFF.

The chain combines TRBV7-2 with TRBJ1-2; D ambiguous. V was trimmed by 5 bases and J by 5 bases, leaving 9 bases between them. The germline V gene encodes CDR1 SGHTA and CDR2 FQGNSA. The CDR3 contains 12 residues. In nucleotides, the CDR3 is TGTGCCAGCAGCCCCTCCGGTTATGGCTACACCTTC. Encoded protein: CASSPSGYGYTF.

V usage is TRBV27 and J usage is TRBJ2-2; 8 bases fit TRBD2. Germline CDR1 is MNHEY and CDR2 is SMNVEV (reference sequence). V shed 2 bases and J 1 base; nucleotides not matched to a gene: 3. The CDR3 spans 16 residues. CDR3 nucleotide sequence: TGTGCCAGCAGTTTAGGCGGGGGGAAGAACACCGGGGAGCTGTTTTTT. This codes for CASSLGGGKNTGELFF.

V is TRBV7-7 and J is TRBJ2-3; no clear D. The CDR3 runs to 13 residues. Between the trimmed V and J ends, which lost 6 bases and 7 bases, there was a span of 14 bases. The V gene's germline CDR1 is SSHAT and CDR2 FNYEAQ (reference sequence). CDR3 in amino acids: CASSSISDYTQYF. Written as DNA, the CDR3 is TGTGCCAGCAGTTCCATAAGCGATTATACGCAGTATTTT.

This sequence joins TRBV4-2 and TRBJ1-2, with D maybe TRBD1 (5 bases). V was clipped by 4 bases and J by 3 bases, with 15 bases between them. The CDR3 totals 15 residues. Germline V gene data show CDR1 as LGHNA and CDR2 as YNFKEQ. The CDR3 DNA follows: TGTGCCAGCAGCCCCAATCCGGGGGAAGACTATGGCTACACCTTC. Residues: CASSPNPGEDYGYTF.

The V gene is TRBV6-5, the J gene TRBJ2-1, with 7 bases fitting TRBD1. The germline V gene encodes CDR1 MNHEY and CDR2 SVGAGI. This CDR3 has 15 residues. Unmatched junction bases numbered 8, after V lost 3 bases and J lost 6 bases. The CDR3 bases are TGTGCCAGCAGTTATTCCGCTAGGGGGCCCAATGAGCAGTTCTTC. It specifies CASSYSARGPNEQFF.

The chain uses TRBV7-9 and TRBJ2-5; 10 nucleotides line up with TRBD1. Germline-derived CDR1 and CDR2 are SEHNR and FQNEAQ (reference sequence). V trimming: 5 bases; J trimming: 4 bases; junction bases outside the gene matches: 4. This CDR3 contains 14 residues. The CDR3 DNA sequence: TGTGCCAGCAGCACTCGGACAGGGGGAGAGACCCAGTACTTC. Its translation: CASSTRTGGETQYF.

J is TRBJ1-2 and V is TRBV7-2; unclear D gene. Trimming cost V 6 bases and J 0 bases, with 14 bases left between them. The CDR3 is 15 amino acids. CDR1 and CDR2 (germline): SGHTA, FQGNSA. The CDR3 sequence: CASRAQVPANYGYTF. As DNA, the CDR3 is TGTGCCAGCAGGGCACAAGTCCCAGCTAACTATGGCTACACCTTC.

This clone has more than one count but fewer than ten. The V gene is TRBV9, the J gene TRBJ2-3; tentatively, D is TRBD1 (6 bases). CDR3 length: 16 amino acids. The V gene's germline CDR1 is SGDLS and CDR2 YYNGEE. Trimming pared 1 base from V and 0 bases from J, leaving 12 bases between. Here the CDR3 reads CASSVTTGSSTDTQYF. In DNA, the CDR3 is TGTGCCAGCAGCGTAACAACAGGGTCTAGCACAGATACGCAGTATTTT.

In DNA form, the CDR3 reads TGTGCCAGCAGCAGGGCTAGCGGGGGCCCCGCGTATTTT. This translates into CASSRASGGPAYF. This chain connects TRBV7-2 to TRBJ2-3; 10 nucleotides match TRBD2. CDR1 SGHTA and CDR2 FQGNSA come from the germline V gene. CDR3 length: 13 amino acids. Trimming at V came to 5 bases and at J to 14 bases, leaving 10 bases not matched to a gene.

The CDR3 DNA reads TGCGCCAGCAGCCAAGCCCTAGAGTTGGGGGGGCTGTTTTTT. Its translation: CASSQALELGGLFF. The chain recombines TRBV4-1 with TRBJ1-4; possibly TRBD1 for D (5 bases). Trimming stripped 1 base from V and 14 bases from J, with 17 bases between. Germline V gene data show CDR1 as MGHRA and CDR2 as YSYEKL. The CDR3 has 14 residues.

The CDR3 region is CASSQDIGNTEAFF. The CDR3 coding sequence is TGTGCCAGCAGCCAGGACATAGGTAACACTGAAGCTTTCTTT. V and J are TRBV27 and TRBJ1-1; a weak D match, TRBD1 (5 bases). Germline V gives CDR1 MNHEY, CDR2 SMNVEV (reference sequence). The V end lost 6 bases, the J end lost 2 bases, and 13 bases lay between the germline ends. This CDR3 region has 14 residues.

The chain carries TRBV7-8 and TRBJ1-6; D is ambiguous. The CDR3 extends over 16 amino acids. Germline CDR1 reads SGHVS; CDR2 reads FQNEAQ. The V and J ends lost 1 base and 7 bases respectively, with 14 bases between them. CDR3 residues: CASSLDGQVPNSPLHF. The CDR3 bases are TGTGCCAGCAGCTTAGATGGGCAGGTTCCGAATTCACCCCTCCACTTT.

The gene calls are TRBV27 and TRBJ1-1; 9 bases map to TRBD1. Germline V gives CDR1 MNHEY, CDR2 SMNVEV (reference sequence). V was pared by 6 bases and J by 5 bases, with 13 bases of the junction left unmatched. The length of the CDR3 is 16 residues. CDR3 residues: CASRNAGTGWNTEAFF. DNA of the CDR3: TGTGCCAGCAGAAACGCCGGGACAGGGTGGAATACTGAAGCTTTCTTT.

The rearrangement links TRBV2 to TRBJ2-3; D perhaps matches TRBD2 (6 bases). The germline V and J ends were trimmed by 1 base and 2 bases, with 10 bases remaining between them. The germline CDR1 and CDR2 sequences are SNHLY and FYNNEI. The CDR3 spans 15 residues. This CDR3 reads CASSEVGGYTDTQYF. The CDR3 region has the DNA TGTGCCAGCAGTGAAGTGGGGGGATACACAGATACGCAGTATTTT.

The chain links TRBV7-2 to TRBJ2-3; D is possibly TRBD1 (5 bases). Germline-derived CDR1 and CDR2 are SGHTA and FQGNSA. The ends were cut back, 6 bases at V and 7 bases at J, with 17 bases in the middle. CDR3 length equals 14 residues. CDR3 amino acids: CASRGQGSFNTQYF. The CDR3 DNA reads as TGTGCCAGCAGGGGTCAGGGATCTTTTAATACGCAGTATTTT.

The chain combines TRBV5-4 with TRBJ2-3; 9 nucleotides line up with TRBD1. Germline loops: CDR1 SGHNT, CDR2 YYREEE (reference sequence). The V and J ends lost 4 bases and 5 bases, in that order; junction bases with no gene match: 8. CDR3 length: 15 amino acids. The CDR3 here is CASSPGDRAGDTQYF. CDR3 bases: TGTGCCAGCAGCCCCGGGGACAGGGCGGGAGATACGCAGTATTTT.

The chain combines TRBV27 with TRBJ1-2, with 9 bases aligning to TRBD1. The CDR3 sequence is 16 residues long. Trimming at V came to 0 bases and at J to 4 bases, leaving 6 bases not matched to a gene. Germline values: CDR1 MNHEY, CDR2 SMNVEV (reference sequence). The CDR3 protein is CASSLSTGGGVYGYTF. The DNA of the CDR3 is TGTGCCAGCAGTTTATCGACAGGGGGTGGTGTCTATGGCTACACCTTC.

This clone was seen only a few times. This chain joins TRBV9 and TRBJ2-7, with D possibly matching TRBD2 (6 bases). The CDR3 length is 13 residues. Germline CDR1 reads SGDLS; CDR2 reads YYNGEE. V lost 3 bases and J 2 bases, leaving 9 bases between the germline ends. Written as DNA, the CDR3 is TGTGCCAGCAGCGCGGGGGTTACCTACGAGCAGTACTTC. Translation: CASSAGVTYEQYF.

V and J are TRBV29-1 and TRBJ1-6, with no clear D. The V gene's germline CDR1 is SQVTM and CDR2 ANQGSEA. Trimming left V 0 bases short and J 9 bases short, with 15 bases between. This CDR3 contains 15 residues. The CDR3 here is CSVEDSGVQGSPLHF. As DNA, the CDR3 is TGCAGCGTTGAAGATAGCGGGGTTCAAGGTTCACCCCTCCACTTT. The variable domain in full, completed from reference TRBV29-1 and TRBJ1-6, reads SAVISQKPSRDICQRGTSLTIQCQVDSQVTMMFWYRQQPGQSLTLIATANQGSEATYESGFVIDKFPISRPNLTFSTLTVSNMSPEDSSIYLCSVEDSGVQGSPLHFGNGTRLTVT.